The clone carrying this T cell receptor beta chain was detected ten times or more. Its antigen remains unidentified. This sample was included in a study of identical twins. Study results and caveats: With abundant cord blood beta clonotypes, insertions were fewer; memory repertoires showed no such pattern. Among out-of-frame alpha sequences shared by twins, low generation probability occurred in excess.

A universal primer site was added by template switching, and unique molecular identifiers were carried by the cDNA. TCRdb recomputed calls from the 5' RACE reads with MiXCR, one row per CDR3 protein. The sample has approximately 680,000 distinct CDR3 sequences, around 7.5% seen once. These data were also filed under a second study, of yellow fever vaccine responses in identical twins. From that report: Twin vaccine T cell responses reportedly seemed partly convergent, partly personalized.

Sequenced sample: PBMCs. The receptor's source is a young woman in good health.

The CDR3 reads CASSLDGGYNEQFF. CDR3 in DNA: TGTGCCAGCAGCTTAGACGGCGGCTACAATGAGCAGTTCTTC. V and J are TRBV7-9 and TRBJ2-1; no clear D. Per germline, CDR1 SEHNR and CDR2 FQNEAQ (reference sequence). The CDR3 sequence is 14 residues long. The V end lost 1 base, the J end lost 3 bases, and 7 bases lay between the germline ends.